These 30 T cell receptor beta chains were all obtained from the same sample, sequenced in a study of cytomegalovirus exposure and HLA in healthy donors. Primers: 60 Vbeta forward and 13 Jbeta reverse. Sequenced by immunoSEQ multiplex PCR; TCRdb stores in-frame clones only, minus some. This table holds around 70,000 clones. The source material was PBMCs. Receptor source: a female donor in good health and CMV-seropositive.

V is TRBV2 and J is TRBJ1-5; TRBD1 is a possible D gene (6 bases). The CDR3 runs to 18 residues. Germline-derived CDR1 and CDR2 are SNHLY and FYNNEI. V was pared by 3 bases and J by 2 bases, with 20 bases between. The CDR3 spells CASSDGGHRAVGNQPQHF. For the CDR3, the DNA is TGTGCCAGCAGTGATGGGGGACACCGAGCGGTGGGCAATCAGCCCCAGCATTTT.

The chain is built from TRBV5-4 and TRBJ2-5, with a possible D match to TRBD2 (5 bases). The CDR3 length is 17 residues. V gave up 0 bases and J gave up 5 bases, with 20 bases separating them. From germline, CDR1 is SGHNT and CDR2 YYREEE (reference sequence). CDR3 sequence: CASSLEGGFGLRETQYF. CDR3 nucleotides: TGTGCCAGCAGCTTGGAAGGCGGGTTTGGGTTAAGGGAGACCCAGTACTTC. The full variable domain, with the rest looked up from reference TRBV5-4 and TRBJ2-5, is ETGVTQSPTHLIKTRGQQVTLRCSSQSGHNTVSWYQQALGQGPQFIFQYYREEENGRGNFPPRFSGLQFPNYSSELNVNALELDDSALYLCASSLEGGFGLRETQYFGPGTRLLVL.

This chain connects TRBV4-1 to TRBJ2-2; 8 bases map to TRBD2. The J segment lost 0 bases and the V segment lost 0 bases, leaving 3 bases of the junction unmatched. The CDR3 spans 17 residues. Germline V CDR1 and CDR2: MGHRA, YSYEKL. The CDR3 loop reads CASSQDTLAANTGELFF. CDR3 nucleotide sequence: TGCGCCAGCAGCCAAGATACACTAGCGGCGAACACCGGGGAGCTGTTTTTT.

CDR3 sequence: CASSQPGDFYEQYF. The DNA of the CDR3 is TGTGCCAGCAGCCAACCGGGGGACTTCTACGAGCAGTACTTC. The chain carries TRBV4-2 and TRBJ2-7, with D maybe TRBD2 (6 bases). The CDR3 is 14 residues long. Germline lookup yields CDR1 LGHNA and CDR2 YNFKEQ. Trimming removed 2 bases at V and 3 bases at J, with 11 bases between.

The chain has TRBV4-3 and TRBJ2-7, with 8 bases that match TRBD2. Looked up from germline, CDR1 is LGHNA and CDR2 is YSLEER. The ends lost 2 bases at V and 9 bases at J; junction bases unmatched: 18. This CDR3 region has 17 residues. The CDR3 reads CASSQYAGGDVAGTQYF. Written as DNA, the CDR3 is TGCGCCAGCAGCCAATACGCGGGGGGCGACGTCGCAGGGACGCAGTACTTC.

This sequence joins TRBV5-1 and TRBJ1-1; D is unresolved. The V end lost 0 bases, the J end lost 2 bases, and 8 bases lay between the germline ends. The CDR3 sequence is 14 residues long. Germline loops: CDR1 SGHRS, CDR2 YFSETQ. CDR3 DNA: TGCGCCAGCAGCTTGGTACAGCCTAACACTGAAGCTTTCTTT. Translated: CASSLVQPNTEAFF.

The chain uses TRBV18 and TRBJ2-7; possible D gene TRBD2, 8 bases. Between the trimmed V and J ends, which lost 2 bases and 7 bases, there was a span of 21 bases. Looked up from germline, CDR1 is KGHSH and CDR2 is LQKENI. The CDR3 runs to 16 residues. This chain's CDR3 is CASSPSLGDSGGEQYF. The CDR3 bases are TGTGCCAGCTCACCAAGTTTAGGGGACAGCGGGGGAGAGCAGTACTTC.

About this clone itself: A read error may produce the germline difference seen at one junction end. The V and J genes are TRBV7-7 and TRBJ1-1; TRBD1 agrees at 7 bases. The germline V gene has CDR1 SSHAT and CDR2 FNYEAQ (reference sequence). This CDR3 contains 13 residues. This chain's CDR3 is CASSHGTAEKAFF. The CDR3 DNA sequence: TGTGCTAGCAGCCACGGGACAGCGGAGAAAGCTTTCTTT.

This chain connects TRBV4-3 to TRBJ1-2; D may be TRBD1 (6 bases). The CDR3 is made up of 15 amino acids. Looked up from germline, CDR1 is LGHNA and CDR2 is YSLEER. V was cut by 0 bases and J by 4 bases, with 12 bases left in between. CDR3 DNA: TGCGCCAGCAGCCAAGATCTCGGACAGATCTATGGCTACACCTTC. Protein product: CASSQDLGQIYGYTF.

The V and J genes are TRBV2 and TRBJ1-5; TRBD1 agrees at 9 bases. Germline CDR1 SNHLY, CDR2 FYNNEI. V lost 2 bases and J lost 4; bases outside the gene matches: 6. This CDR3 region has 16 residues. For the CDR3, the DNA is TGTGCCAGCAGTGAATTAGGACAGGGGACTAATCAGCCCCAGCATTTT. Amino acid sequence: CASSELGQGTNQPQHF.

Comments on this clone: This sample also contains other DNA sequences that code for the same CDR3. This chain connects TRBV6-1 to TRBJ1-6; D may be TRBD1 (6 bases). This CDR3 has 20 residues. The V gene's germline CDR1 is MNHNS and CDR2 SASEGT. The ends were cut back, 4 bases at V and 8 bases at J, with 30 bases in the middle. This CDR3 is CASSARMKTGQTGADSPLHF. The DNA of the CDR3 is TGTGCCAGCAGTGCCCGGATGAAGACGGGACAAACTGGGGCGGATTCACCCCTCCACTTT.

Regarding this clone: Other DNA sequences in the sample encode the same CDR3. The chain couples TRBV28 to TRBJ2-5; 11 bases match TRBD2. The CDR3 has 15 amino acids. Germline V CDR1 and CDR2: MDHEN, SYDVKM. V dropped 2 bases and J dropped 1; count of bases not matched to a gene: 0. For the CDR3, the DNA is TGTGCCAGCAGTTTACTAGCGGGGGGCCAAGAGACCCAGTACTTC. This gives the protein CASSLLAGGQETQYF.

The gene calls are TRBV28 and TRBJ2-7; 8 bases match TRBD2. Trimming took 11 bases from V and 1 from J; bases not matched to a gene: 7. Per germline, CDR1 MDHEN and CDR2 SYDVKM. This CDR3 has 13 residues. The DNA of the CDR3 is TGTGCCGCCAGCGGGGGCCAATCCTACGAGCAGTACTTC. Translation: CAASGGQSYEQYF.

The genes are TRBV6-1 and TRBJ2-2; D is undetermined. Germline V gene sequence: CDR1 MNHNS, CDR2 SASEGT. The CDR3 is made up of 14 amino acids. The ends were cut back, 4 bases at V and 3 bases at J, with 9 bases in the middle. Here the CDR3 DNA reads TGTGCCAGCAGTGCTAATCAGGACACCGGGGAGCTGTTTTTT. Amino acid sequence: CASSANQDTGELFF.

The chain carries TRBV4-1 and TRBJ2-5; 10 bases map to TRBD2. Germline trimming cut 4 bases from V and 3 bases from J; bases unmatched to any gene: 5. This CDR3 region has 15 residues. CDR1 is MGHRA, CDR2 YSYEKL, per germline. The CDR3 nucleotides read TGCGCCAGCAGCCGGCAAACTAGCGGGGAAGAGACCCAGTACTTC. Translating gives CASSRQTSGEETQYF.

This sequence joins TRBV30 and TRBJ2-3; 8 bases are shared with TRBD2. CDR1 and CDR2 (germline): GTSNPN, SVGIG (reference sequence). J lost 3 bases, V lost 1 base, and 9 bases had no gene match. CDR3 length: 16 residues. The CDR3 is CAWSGGSGSGTDTQYF. The CDR3, as DNA: TGTGCCTGGAGTGGGGGAAGCGGGAGTGGAACAGATACGCAGTATTTT.

The genes are TRBV4-3 and TRBJ2-1; 7 bases align to TRBD1. Per the germline V gene, CDR1 is LGHNA and CDR2 is YSLEER. This CDR3 is built from 15 residues. The ends lost 4 bases at V and 0 bases at J; junction bases unmatched: 3. The CDR3 here is CASSLGTDSYNEQFF. The CDR3 coding sequence is TGCGCCAGCAGCCTCGGGACAGACTCCTACAATGAGCAGTTCTTC.

This sequence joins TRBV5-1 and TRBJ2-7; 9 bases are a match to TRBD2. J gave up 5 bases and V 4 bases, and 13 bases lay outside the gene matches. The CDR3 runs to 16 residues. Germline V CDR1 and CDR2: SGHRS, YFSETQ. CDR3 amino acids: CASSLTVVAGAHEQYF. The CDR3 bases are TGCGCCAGCAGCCTTACTGTCGTAGCGGGAGCTCACGAGCAGTACTTC.

This chain connects TRBV7-9 to TRBJ2-1; 9 bases map to TRBD2. Germline assignment: CDR1 SEHNR and CDR2 FQNEAQ (reference sequence). The CDR3 covers 16 residues. V gave up 4 bases and J gave up 6 bases; unmatched junction bases: 10. The chain's CDR3 is CASSSILAGMVNEQFF. The DNA for the CDR3 is TGTGCCAGCAGCTCCATTCTAGCGGGGATGGTCAATGAGCAGTTCTTC.

V and J are TRBV11-3 and TRBJ2-1; 8 bases align to TRBD2. Per germline, CDR1 SGHNT and CDR2 YENEEA. Trimming cost V 4 bases and J 13 bases; bases outside gene matches: 12. The CDR3 contains 14 residues. The CDR3, as DNA: TGTGCCAGCAGCTCCCGGGAGGGGGATACCGGACAGTTCTTC. This translates into CASSSREGDTGQFF.

The CDR3 DNA is TGTGCCAGCAGCCCAGGGTTGGGCTACACCTTC. Its protein product is CASSPGLGYTF. V is TRBV28 and J is TRBJ1-2, with a possible D match to TRBD1 (5 bases). The CDR3 has 11 amino acids. V was clipped by 6 bases and J by 8 bases, with 10 bases between them. Germline V gene sequence: CDR1 MDHEN, CDR2 SYDVKM.

The chain combines TRBV6-6 with TRBJ1-1; D is ambiguous. Germline lookup yields CDR1 MNHNY and CDR2 SVGAGI (reference sequence). The CDR3 runs to 9 residues. V dropped 7 bases and J dropped 5 bases, with 2 bases sitting between them. The CDR3 protein is CASTTEAFF. Written as DNA, the CDR3 is TGTGCCAGCACGACTGAAGCTTTCTTT.

A remark on this clone: This sample also contains other DNA sequences that code for the same CDR3. The chain links TRBV30 to TRBJ1-6; D is undetermined. This CDR3 region has 15 residues. Germline V CDR1 and CDR2: GTSNPN, SVGIG (reference sequence). Trimming left V 0 bases short and J 7 bases short, with 13 bases between. The CDR3 region is CAWSVAQSFNSPLHF. CDR3 coding DNA: TGTGCCTGGAGTGTCGCACAGAGCTTCAATTCACCCCTCCACTTT.

The chain recombines TRBV19 with TRBJ1-4; maybe TRBD1 (5 bases). Germline-derived CDR1 and CDR2 are LNHDA and SQIVND (reference sequence). Trimming removed 6 bases from V and 6 bases from J, with 14 bases in between. There are 14 residues in the CDR3. CDR3 sequence: CASRPGGSDEKLFF. Written as DNA, the CDR3 is TGTGCCAGTAGGCCGGGGGGGTCCGATGAAAAACTGTTTTTT. The full variable domain, rest sourced from reference TRBV19 and TRBJ1-4, is DGGITQSPKYLFRKEGQNVTLSCEQNLNHDAMYWYRQDPGQGLRLIYYSQIVNDFQKGDIAEGYSVSREKKESFPLTVTSAQKNPTAFYLCASRPGGSDEKLFFGSGTQLSVL.

CDR3 sequence: CASSVQGGGNTEAFF. For the CDR3, the DNA is TGTGCCAGCAGCGTCCAGGGGGGAGGAAACACTGAAGCTTTCTTT. The gene calls are TRBV4-2 and TRBJ1-1, with 7 bases aligning to TRBD1. Per germline, CDR1 LGHNA and CDR2 YNFKEQ. The CDR3 has 15 amino acids. Losses at the gene ends were 5 bases for V and 2 bases for J; bases not matched to a gene: 8.

V gene TRBV18 combines with J gene TRBJ2-1; TRBD1 might be the D (8 bases). V lost 6 bases to trimming and J lost 4 bases, with 16 bases between them. The germline V gene encodes CDR1 KGHSH and CDR2 LQKENI. The CDR3 totals 15 residues. In nucleotides, the CDR3 is TGTGCCAGCTCCCGCGACAGGGGAGGGTACAATGAGCAGTTCTTC. Protein product: CASSRDRGGYNEQFF.

This chain connects TRBV7-8 to TRBJ1-5; 8 bases fit TRBD1. V gave up 5 bases and J gave up 6 bases; unmatched junction bases: 9. Per germline, CDR1 SGHVS and CDR2 FQNEAQ. CDR3 size: 15 residues. The CDR3 is CASSQTGGGGQPQHF. The CDR3 DNA reads TGTGCCAGCAGCCAAACAGGGGGGGGAGGTCAGCCCCAGCATTTT.

Comments on this clone: Other DNA sequences in the sample encode the same CDR3. This chain connects TRBV18 to TRBJ1-2; D is uncertain. V was pared by 4 bases and J by 3 bases, with 9 bases between. CDR1 is KGHSH, CDR2 LQKENI, per germline. CDR3 size: 13 residues. This chain's CDR3 is CASSLGGDYGYTF. For the CDR3, the DNA is TGTGCCAGCTCACTTGGCGGGGACTATGGCTACACCTTC.

V is TRBV19 and J is TRBJ2-3; D may be TRBD1 (5 bases). Germline CDR1 and CDR2: LNHDA and SQIVND (reference sequence). CDR3 length equals 14 residues. The ends were cut back, 3 bases at V and 6 bases at J, with 13 bases in the middle. CDR3 sequence (DNA): TGTGCCAGTAGTATTACAGGACCGGTGGATACGCAGTATTTT. Encoded protein: CASSITGPVDTQYF. Combining the CDR3 with reference TRBV19 and TRBJ2-3 gives the whole variable domain DGGITQSPKYLFRKEGQNVTLSCEQNLNHDAMYWYRQDPGQGLRLIYYSQIVNDFQKGDIAEGYSVSREKKESFPLTVTSAQKNPTAFYLCASSITGPVDTQYFGPGTRLTVL.

This chain uses TRBV29-1 with TRBJ2-7; possibly TRBD1 for D (5 bases). This CDR3 has 12 amino acids. The germline V gene encodes CDR1 SQVTM and CDR2 ANQGSEA. V was cut by 4 bases and J by 4 bases, with 11 bases left in between. The CDR3 bases are TGCAGCGTTGGACATGACAGTTACGAGCAGTACTTC. The encoded protein is CSVGHDSYEQYF.